Reported below is one T cell receptor (beta chain). Its cognate antigen has yet to be identified. Base qualities were left out, and no much larger clone turns up one base away. The data belong to a study of cytomegalovirus exposure and HLA in healthy donors (dated by TCRdb to about 2017). Concerning the study at large: An earlier analysis of roughly 610 of the donors reported about 300 Gb of sequence data and around 110 million unique TCR beta sequences obtained from about 170 million T cells. An early release covering more than 500 HLA-typed donors comprised about 300 gigabases of sequencing data and 85 million or so unique TCR sequences. Among the roughly 400 genotyped donors, under 90% belonged to the genetic ancestry cluster associated with self-reported Caucasian donors. The study aimed to test whether cataloging public T cell receptors could reveal signatures of past pathogen exposure. Using immunosequencing, the study profiled T cell repertoires from 666 subjects and related those repertoires to cytomegalovirus serostatus. Besides the first cohort of 500 to 700 subjects, a separate validation cohort made up of 120 or so different subjects was used. To predict cytomegalovirus infection status, the study combined high-throughput TCR immunosequencing, statistical association of individual TCRs with disease status, and machine learning. To study patterns of TCR occurrence, a later analysis re-analyzed previously published TCR beta repertoires from hundreds of donors and added high-resolution HLA genotyping. Rather than drawing on any new phenotypic data, the later analysis identified candidate immune exposures from TCR beta sequences and the way those sequences occurred across donors. An earlier analysis of several hundred of the donors applied high-throughput TCR beta sequencing to assess whether each TCR beta V gene segment acted as functional or pseudogenic. Alongside the repertoire data, information on donor age, sex, ethnicity and CMV serostatus was compiled. A later genetic analysis used genome-wide SNP genotypes for about three fifths of the 666 donors, treating that subset as a discovery cohort. All discovery cohort repertoires had been generated using a single sequencing platform. HLA typing covered class I and class II loci at four-digit resolution. The number of typed donors differed by locus: about 620-630 for A, B, C, DRB1 and DQB1; 500 to 550 for DQA1; 600 to 610 for DPA1; and about 450 for DPB1. Roughly 5 DR-DQ haplotypes were handled as single units for association and clustering, since linkage in the cohort was strong. On average, around 240,000 unique TCR beta nucleotide sequences were sequenced per donor among 350 to 400 genotyped donors of the cohort, with around 19% of those sequences being non-productive. On the study overall, not on this receptor specifically: The cohort was sequenced for TCR beta chains only, and without alpha or paired-chain data the features that could be detected were limited. The study listed around 160 TCR beta chains as associated with cytomegalovirus. At a false discovery rate of 0.05, a later analysis linked some 18,000 TCR beta sequences to specific HLA alleles. Because counts were too low, seventeen rarely observed V segments, including chromosome 9 orphons, were left out of the earlier analysis of 587 of the donors. The classifier was reported to diagnose cytomegalovirus status with high specificity and sensitivity in both the original cohort and the validation cohort. Some IMGT-functional V segments, including TRBV6-2 and TRBV6-3, could not be told apart with the 87-base-pair reads, so those segments were excluded. Because HLA typing was unavailable for some donors at each locus, only the typed subset was used in association tests. Assigning TCR associations to individual alleles was difficult when HLA alleles, especially DR and DQ, strongly co-occurred. Correlated functional status among segregating V segments might be attributable to linkage disequilibrium, but an unknown experimental factor could not be ruled out. Most CMV-associated TCR beta chains appeared to be HLA-restricted in a later analysis, and the HLA associations seemed to be driven largely by CMV exposure. A further reported finding was that TCR beta sequences accurately predicted the HLA-A and HLA-B alleles for most subjects in the first cohort. While some public TCRs were present in many individuals, most TCR sequences turned up only very rarely across donors. It was suggested by the authors that the approach could potentially be generalized to other disease states and immunological phenotypes. For the cohort, immune exposure information was limited to CMV serostatus. Presence/absence analyses assumed roughly uniform sequencing depth across donors, an assumption that may not hold. In a later analysis, TCR association rates were found to vary across HLA loci, with the most associated TCRs seen for DRB1 alleles and the fewest for HLA-C alleles. Several of the top co-occurrence clusters appeared to be linked to parvovirus B19, influenza, CMV and Epstein-Barr virus, according to a later analysis. In an earlier analysis of about 600 of the donors, most TCR beta V segments appeared in productive rearrangements about 90% or about 30% of the time, broadly matching IMGT annotations. An association between a missense DCLRE1C variant and V-gene and J-gene trimming of TCR beta chains was found in a later genetic analysis and replicated in an independent cohort. Compared with equally common non-associated chains, HLA-associated TCR beta chains in a later analysis were more clonally expanded and had lower generation probabilities. A later genetic analysis reported fewer N-insertions in productive TCRs among donors in an Asian-associated ancestry cluster than the roughly 620-donor mean. A cluster of highly shared sequence variants was judged likely to represent a technical artifact of the sequencing pipeline. In vitro tests confirmed that a few of the cytomegalovirus-associated TCR beta chains recognize cytomegalovirus antigens.

From V the trimming removes 5 bases and from J it removes 7 bases, while the gene matches leave 4 bases of the junction unaccounted for. CDR1 and CDR2 are read off the germline V gene (reference sequence) as SEHNR and FQNEAQ. Spanning cysteine to phenylalanine, the CDR3 consists of 12 amino acids. Here the CDR3 DNA is all that survives: 36 bases in frame from base 1. Library construction relied on the immunoSEQ multiplex PCR assay. For the multiplex PCR, a mixture combining 60 forward primers for TCR Vbeta segments and 13 reverse primers for TCR Jbeta segments was used. Amplification of the CDR3 region of rearranged TCR beta genes was performed with a multiplex PCR assay on genomic DNA. The Illumina HiSeq System was used to sequence the amplified TCR beta libraries as 87-base-pair reads. Per the authors' processing: In a later analysis, approximately 74 million unique TCR beta chains were counted across the roughly 670 repertoires, and roughly 10 million of these chains were shared by at least two donors. To remove PCR and sequencing errors, raw reads were error-corrected and collapsed into unique sequences using a nearest-neighbor algorithm that merged closely related sequences. CDR3 sequences were aligned to IMGT reference sequences to assign V, D and J gene segments. For a sequence to be retained, at least a six-nucleotide match to both a V gene segment and a J gene segment was required. Rearrangements were called productive when the CDR3 lacked stop codons and stayed in frame with V and J; all others were non-productive. Following IMGT convention, CDR3 was defined as the stretch from the second conserved V-encoded cysteine up to the conserved J-encoded phenylalanine. The earlier analysis of fewer than 700 of the donors excluded sequences that lacked an unambiguous match to a single V gene segment. In an earlier analysis of approximately 590 of the donors, V segments were called functional above 56.7% productive rearrangements and were called segregating when the between-donor standard deviation exceeded 5%. A statistical classification framework was developed to diagnose cytomegalovirus status using the catalog of TCR beta chain sequences. In a later analysis, TCR nucleotide sequences were compared against IMGT/GENE-DB human TR gene sequences so that V and J genes could be assigned. The TCRdist pipeline was used in a later analysis to assign CDR3 sequences and most-parsimonious VDJ recombination scenarios. In a later analysis, each TCR beta chain was defined by its CDR3 amino acid sequence together with its V-gene family, and reads without a unique V-gene family were excluded. A later analysis removed 592 highly shared, low-generation-probability nucleotide sequences to deal with suspected cross-contamination and a sequencing artifact. In a later analysis, a clonal expansion index for each public chain was calculated from normalized within-repertoire ranks of inferred template counts. In a later analysis, generation probabilities were computed with a VDJ recombination model fitted to out-of-frame rearrangements, and the resulting probabilities were checked against IGoR. A later analysis scored TCR-TCR, TCR-HLA and TCR-CMV co-occurrence with hypergeometric tests, applying a repertoire-size bias correction to TCR pairs. To estimate false discovery rates, a later analysis permuted the HLA or CMV assignments 20 times. In a later analysis, co-occurring TCRs were grouped using DBSCAN, with TCRdist sequence similarity added in when clustering inside HLA-allele-positive subsets. Repertoires with fewer than 30,000 or more than 120,000 public chains, plus five repertoires with anomalous nucleotide sharing, were excluded from co-occurrence clustering. TCRdb carries this immuneACCESS record with in-frame sequences only. Its versions omit some clonotypes, under half of them owing to an unresolved V gene in the studies checked, with the rest unexplained. V, J and clone size were drawn from that table, and D and trimming were deduced from the DNA. The sample data list about 190,000 clones, and around 67% of these were observed just once. The top ten hold 2.5% to 4% of the sample.

In total, about 650 healthy bone marrow donors made up the cohort. All cohort members were sampled while nominally healthy, although unrecorded immune exposures were likely present. The donor tested CMV seropositive and was one of the 289 seropositive cohort members. A peripheral blood sample was collected from each donor, and TCR beta sequencing was performed on peripheral blood mononuclear cells. Genomic DNA was extracted from the blood cell samples with the Qiagen DNeasy Blood Extraction Kit. The chain uses TRBV7-9 and TRBJ1-1; the central 7 bases match TRBD1. This TCR was sampled from a woman aged 30 to 39 in good health and CMV-seropositive. Sequenced input: PBMCs. The nucleotides read TGTGCCAGCAGCCGACGGGACAGTGAAGCTTTCTTT. Translated, it reads CASSRRDSEAFF.